These 5 T cell receptor beta chains share one sample of origin, sequenced in a study of T-cell reconstitution after alpha-beta-depleted transplantation in children (dated by TCRdb to about 2016). The library came from PCR. Instrument used: Illumina HiSeq 2500. TCR library preparation used molecular barcoding, with unique molecular identifiers applied to normalize quantification of the TCRbeta repertoire. TCRdb reprocessing: public reads trimmed at Q25 with fastp, clones called with MiXCR, in-frame beta chains kept. Rows with one shared CDR3 protein collapse into an entry with the most common genes and DNA. Counted in this sample were approximately 520,000 distinct CDR3 sequences; around a third of them appeared once. The ten largest make up roughly 2.5% of the sample. Sequencing used PBMCs from the stem cell graft donor, obtained from the stem cell graft. The receptors were sampled from a human donor who donated a stem cell graft to a child with aplastic anemia.

The V call is TRBV25-1, the J call TRBJ1-1; D ambiguous. Trimming cost V 8 bases and J 4 bases, with 17 bases left between them. The CDR3 contains 14 residues. CDR1 MGHDK and CDR2 SYGVNS come from the germline V gene. CDR3 loop: CASAGLLAGTEAFF. CDR3 sequence (DNA): TGTGCCAGCGCCGGGCTCCTTGCGGGCACTGAAGCTTTCTTT.

The CDR3 sequence: CSVARSGTADNEQFF. CDR3 bases: TGCAGCGTTGCCCGTTCCGGGACGGCCGATAATGAGCAGTTCTTC. The V and J genes are TRBV29-1 and TRBJ2-1; D is perhaps TRBD1 or TRBD2 (5 bases each). V lost 4 bases to trimming and J lost 7 bases, with 20 bases between them. The CDR3 covers 15 residues. Germline values: CDR1 SQVTM, CDR2 ANQGSEA.

This sequence joins TRBV5-4 and TRBJ1-4; 10 positions match TRBD1. With V trimmed by 4 bases and J by 7 bases, 7 bases remained unmatched. CDR3 size: 15 residues. CDR1 and CDR2 (germline): SGHNT, YYREEE (reference sequence). In DNA, the CDR3 is TGTGCCAGCAGCGGTCAGACAGGGGGCGTTGAAAAACTGTTTTTT. Translated, it gives CASSGQTGGVEKLFF.

The chain uses TRBV5-5 and TRBJ1-5; 7 positions match TRBD1. The germline gives CDR1 SGHKS, CDR2 YYEKEE (reference sequence). The ends lost 0 bases at V and 8 bases at J; junction bases unmatched: 17. CDR3 length: 18 residues. The CDR3 bases are TGTGCCAGCAGCTTGGTACTGATACCGGGACAGACTCCCAAGCCCCAGCATTTT. This encodes CASSLVLIPGQTPKPQHF.

V gene TRBV15 combines with J gene TRBJ1-4, with a weak D call TRBD1 (6 bases). The CDR3 runs 16 residues. Deletions cut 1 base from V and 5 bases from J, with 14 bases between. The germline gives CDR1 LNHNV, CDR2 YYDKDF (reference sequence). In DNA, the CDR3 is TGTGCCACCAGCAGAGGGGGCGGGGGCTGGAATGAAAAACTGTTTTTT. This translates into CATSRGGGGWNEKLFF. Drawing the rest from reference TRBV15 and TRBJ1-4, the complete variable domain is DAMVIQNPRYQVTQFGKPVTLSCSQTLNHNVMYWYQQKSSQAPKLLFHYYDKDFNNEADTPDNFQSRRPNTSFCFLDIRSPGLGDTAMYLCATSRGGGGWNEKLFFGSGTQLSVL.